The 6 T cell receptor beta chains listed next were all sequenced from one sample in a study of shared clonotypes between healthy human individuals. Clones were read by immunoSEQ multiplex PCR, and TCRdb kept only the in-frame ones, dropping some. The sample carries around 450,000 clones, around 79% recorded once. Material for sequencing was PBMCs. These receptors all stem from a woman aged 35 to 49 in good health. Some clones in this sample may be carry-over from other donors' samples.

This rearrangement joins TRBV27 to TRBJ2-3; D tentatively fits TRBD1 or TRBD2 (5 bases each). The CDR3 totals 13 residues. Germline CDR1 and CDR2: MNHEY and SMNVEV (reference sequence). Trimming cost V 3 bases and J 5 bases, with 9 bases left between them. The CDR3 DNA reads TGTGCCAGCAGTTTTGCTGGGGGAGATACGCAGTATTTT. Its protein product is CASSFAGGDTQYF.

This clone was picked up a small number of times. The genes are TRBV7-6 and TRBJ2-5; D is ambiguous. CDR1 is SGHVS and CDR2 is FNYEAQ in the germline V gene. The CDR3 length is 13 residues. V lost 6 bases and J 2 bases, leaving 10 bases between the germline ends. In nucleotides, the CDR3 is TGTGCCAGCAGTTGGGCAGAGCAAGAGACCCAGTACTTC. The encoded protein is CASSWAEQETQYF.

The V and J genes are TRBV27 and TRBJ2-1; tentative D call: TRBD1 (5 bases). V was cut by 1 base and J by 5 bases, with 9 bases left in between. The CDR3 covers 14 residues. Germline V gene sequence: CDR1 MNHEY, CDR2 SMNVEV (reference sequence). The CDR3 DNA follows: TGTGCCAGCAGTTTATTGGGGCACAACAATGAGCAGTTCTTC. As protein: CASSLLGHNNEQFF.

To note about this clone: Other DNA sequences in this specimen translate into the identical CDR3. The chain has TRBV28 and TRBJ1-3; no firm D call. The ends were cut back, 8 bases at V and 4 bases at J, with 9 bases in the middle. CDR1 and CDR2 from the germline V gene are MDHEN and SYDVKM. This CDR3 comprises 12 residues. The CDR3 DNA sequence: TGTGCCAGCCGGTCTTCGGGAAACACCATATATTTT. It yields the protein CASRSSGNTIYF.

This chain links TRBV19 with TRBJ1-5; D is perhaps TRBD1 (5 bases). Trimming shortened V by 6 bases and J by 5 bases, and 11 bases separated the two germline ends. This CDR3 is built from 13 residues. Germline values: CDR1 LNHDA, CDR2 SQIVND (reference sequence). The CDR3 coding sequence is TGTGCCAGTAGCCAGGGACCCGATCAGCCCCAGCATTTT. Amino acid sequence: CASSQGPDQPQHF. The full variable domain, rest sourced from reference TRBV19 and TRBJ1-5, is DGGITQSPKYLFRKEGQNVTLSCEQNLNHDAMYWYRQDPGQGLRLIYYSQIVNDFQKGDIAEGYSVSREKKESFPLTVTSAQKNPTAFYLCASSQGPDQPQHFGDGTRLSIL.

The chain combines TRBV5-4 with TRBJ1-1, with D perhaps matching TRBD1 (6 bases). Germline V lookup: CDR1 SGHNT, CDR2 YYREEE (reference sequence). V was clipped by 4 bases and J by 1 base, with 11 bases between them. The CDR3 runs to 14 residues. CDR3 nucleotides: TGTGCCAGCAGCCCAGGACAGACGAACACTGAAGCTTTCTTT. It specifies CASSPGQTNTEAFF.